This T cell receptor (beta chain) was profiled in a study of shared clonotypes between healthy human individuals (dated by TCRdb to 2018 to 2020). About the study as a whole: The cohort comprised a couple of women and a few men aged 18 to 49 years. To estimate repertoire size and how much clonotype sharing occurs between individuals, the study deeply sequenced the blood TCR repertoires of roughly 5 healthy adults. For each donor, three plates each were used for CD4 naive and CD4 memory, two plates were used for CD8 naive, and one plate was used for CD8 memory. Libraries were prepared and TCR repertoires were sequenced by different laboratories using diverse techniques, in order to increase sequencing depth and limit assay-specific biases. Each donor's leukapheresis produced roughly between about 0.85 and 10 billion PBMCs. Summary of the overall study and its limitations: Across a few donors, 5% to 6% of naive CD4, 3% to 3.5% of naive CD8, approximately 2.5% of memory CD4, and approximately 0.42% of memory CD8 clonotypes were shared. Sampling was restricted to blood, and TCR repertoires in tissue are likely to differ from TCR repertoires in blood. Compared with non-shared clonotypes, the clonotypes found in all four sorted-subset donors had higher generation probabilities. Naive subsets generally had larger estimated clonotype richness than memory subsets. The genetic and exposure-history diversity represented was limited by the small number of donors. Pairwise subsampling led to the expectation that sequencing depth would affect the degree of clonotype sharing among donors. Rarefaction of sorted-subset datasets indicated incomplete sequencing despite the large sequencing depth.

The trim is 2 bases for V and 3 bases for J, with a gap of 9 bases between the germline ends. Via the germline V gene (reference sequence), CDR1 is SEHNR and CDR2 FQNEAQ. The CDR3 sequence holds 14 residues, the cysteine and phenylalanine included. The entry retains the CDR3 DNA only, 42 bases that are in frame from base 1. This clone was picked up one time. The antigen it binds to is not known. No per-base quality is available; no much larger clone lies one base away. Using the deep immunoSEQ assay, TCR CDR3 regions were amplified from genomic DNA by multiplex PCR. Extracted genomic DNA from each cell subset was distributed evenly across all wells of several immunoSEQ 96-well plates, and each plate was treated as a replicate. For sorted subsets, about 200 ng genomic DNA, equal to 25,000 to 35,000 T cell genomes, was loaded into each replicate PCR. Purified libraries were measured with a Qubit 3.0 fluorometer, size-checked on a Bioanalyzer 2100, and measured again with the KAPA Library Quantification kit. A separate single-read 150-cycle Illumina NextSeq 550 flow cell was used to sequence each immunoSEQ 96-well plate. The paper's data handling went like this. Because only junctional sequences without quality scores were contained in the immunoSEQ output, filtering matching that applied to full-length reads could not be performed. To assign V/J genes and CDR3, sequences were annotated against IMGT germline references using PyIR, a Python wrapper for IgBLAST v1.9. Reads were removed for weak V/J assignments (E-value above 1e-6), missing CDR3, stop codons, out-of-frame junctions, or ambiguous translated residues. V3J clonotypes were defined as sequences sharing the same inferred V gene, J gene, and CDR3 amino acid sequence. Percentage overlap between repertoires was computed as shared unique clonotypes divided by the size of the smaller repertoire. Three approaches were used to assess repertoire richness: RTK rarefaction, the Chao1 estimator, and Recon v2.1 estimates of unobserved clonotypes. Generation probabilities for all TCRbeta clonotypes obtained by the gDNA method from four donors were computed using OLGA. Imported from immuneACCESS, the table was reduced by TCRdb to in-frame sequences with V and J called. These copies leave out some clones; in studies compared against another copy, an unresolved V gene accounts for under half, and the cause of the remainder is not known. D and trimming come from the DNA, and the V and J calls and clone size come from that table. This sample has roughly 1 million clones in its table, and around 74% of those were observed once. The ten largest clones take up 1.4% of the sample.

Donors were healthy HIV-negative adults with no recently reported acute infections or vaccinations. Only Caucasian adults living in Nashville, Tennessee, USA were represented among the donors. Magnetic negative selection was used to enrich CD4+ T cells, after which naive cells were positively selected on CD45RA and the negative fraction became the memory subset. Blood was obtained by leukapheresis, after which PBMCs were separated by Ficoll-Histopaque density gradient centrifugation and cryopreserved in liquid nitrogen vapor phase. Purity and quantity of every magnetically sorted T cell population were checked by analytical flow cytometry. Genomic DNA was isolated from every sorted fraction and measured by UV absorbance on a Nanodrop 2000c.

Material: memory CD4+ T cells sorted from blood. The cell subset or site tag for this specimen amounts to: CD45RA-negative fraction. The chain is encoded by TRBV7-9 joined to TRBJ2-3; 5 matching bases give a weak D call of TRBD2. This TCR derives from a man between 18 and 35 years old in good health. The DNA reads as follows: TGTGCCAGCAGCTTATTCGGCGGGACAGATACGCAGTATTTT. It is translated as CASSLFGGTDTQYF.